One T cell receptor beta chain is described in this entry. This specimen comes from a study of blood T cells in healthy people across ages. The authors ran a second PCR of roughly 6 to 12 cycles using a sample-barcoded 5' primer and a J-beta primer mix. TCRdb recomputed calls from the 5' RACE reads with MiXCR, one row per CDR3 protein. Here the sample spans about 1.4 million distinct CDR3 sequences, roughly 59% being singletons. CDR3 length equals 15 residues. Looked up from germline, CDR1 is LGHNA and CDR2 is YSLEER. The receptor comes from a man between 18 and 29 years old in good health. The V gene is TRBV4-3, the J gene TRBJ2-4; D may match TRBD1 or TRBD2 (6 bases each). The J call may be in error: the DNA end matches TRBJ2-7 better. What was sequenced was blood. Written as DNA, the CDR3 is TGCGCCAGCAGCCAGTCAATGGGGGGACACTACGAGCAGTACTTC. Protein sequence: CASSQSMGGHYEQYF.